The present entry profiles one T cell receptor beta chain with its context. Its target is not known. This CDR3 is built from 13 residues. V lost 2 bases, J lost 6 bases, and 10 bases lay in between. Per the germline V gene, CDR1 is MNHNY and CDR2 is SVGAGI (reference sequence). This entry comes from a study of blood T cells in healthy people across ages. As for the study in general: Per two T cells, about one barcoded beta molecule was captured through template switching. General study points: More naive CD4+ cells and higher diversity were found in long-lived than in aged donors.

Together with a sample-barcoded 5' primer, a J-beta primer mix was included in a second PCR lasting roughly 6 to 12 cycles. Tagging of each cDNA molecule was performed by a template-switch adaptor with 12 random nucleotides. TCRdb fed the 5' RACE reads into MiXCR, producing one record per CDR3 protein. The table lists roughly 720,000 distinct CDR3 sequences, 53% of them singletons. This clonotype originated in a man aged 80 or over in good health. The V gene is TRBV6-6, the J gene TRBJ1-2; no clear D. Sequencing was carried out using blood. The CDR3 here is CASSYREGHGYTF. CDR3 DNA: TGTGCCAGCAGTTACAGGGAGGGTCATGGCTACACCTTC.